This entry lists 7 T cell receptor beta chains sequenced from one sample in a study of T cell responses to AZD1222 COVID-19 vaccine. Profiling relied on immunoSEQ multiplex PCR, and the TCRdb table lists in-frame clones only, not all of them. The sample yields 150,000 or so clones, about 90% seen once. The sample was peripheral blood, taken on day 0 of AZD1222 vaccination. All receptors come from an adult in good health.

The J gene is TRBJ1-1, the V gene TRBV6-5, with 8 bases fitting TRBD1. The CDR3 has 12 residues. In germline, CDR1 is MNHEY, CDR2 SVGAGI. Trimming removed 6 bases from V and 5 bases from J; junction bases left unmatched: 2. The CDR3 loop reads CASRRQGTEAFF. The CDR3 nucleotides read TGTGCCAGCAGGAGACAGGGGACTGAAGCTTTCTTT.

V gene TRBV3-1 (or the pseudogene TRBV3-2) combines with J gene TRBJ2-5; TRBD2 agrees at 7 bases. The CDR3 covers 13 residues. The V and J ends lost 8 bases and 4 bases, in that order; junction bases with no gene match: 7. Looked up from germline, CDR1 is LGHDT and CDR2 is YNNKEL (reference sequence). The CDR3 DNA is TGTGCCAGCGGCAGGGACTACCTAGAGACCCAGTACTTC. Translation gives CASGRDYLETQYF.

The chain links TRBV7-2 to TRBJ2-1, with TRBD1 identical over 8 bases. V shed 5 bases and J 6 bases; nucleotides not matched to a gene: 9. The CDR3 covers 15 residues. Germline V CDR1 and CDR2: SGHTA, FQGNSA. CDR3 sequence (DNA): TGTGCCAGCAGCCCCAAGCAGGGGGCCTTCAATGAGCAGTTCTTC. It encodes CASSPKQGAFNEQFF.

This clone was counted a few times. The genes are TRBV4-2 and TRBJ2-7, with TRBD2 as a possible D gene (6 bases). This CDR3 has 13 amino acids. Germline values: CDR1 LGHNA, CDR2 YNFKEQ. Deletions cut 0 bases from V and 5 bases from J, with 8 bases between. Written as DNA, the CDR3 is TGTGCCAGCAGCCAAGAATGGAGGGACGAGCAGTACTTC. It specifies CASSQEWRDEQYF.

V gene TRBV5-1 combines with J gene TRBJ1-1; the D gene is possibly TRBD1 (6 bases). The germline V gene encodes CDR1 SGHRS and CDR2 YFSETQ. This CDR3 is built from 14 residues. Trimming removed 7 bases from V and 2 bases from J, with 15 bases in between. CDR3 protein: CASRPDRPNTEAFF. CDR3 coding DNA: TGCGCCAGCCGACCCGACAGGCCCAACACTGAAGCTTTCTTT.

This chain links TRBV6-5 with TRBJ2-7; 8 nucleotides agree with TRBD1. The V segment lost 6 bases and the J segment 9 bases; nucleotides outside the gene matches: 4. Germline V CDR1 and CDR2: MNHEY, SVGAGI. CDR3 length equals 11 residues. CDR3 region: CASSQGQAQYF. DNA for the CDR3: TGTGCCAGCAGCCAGGGACAGGCGCAGTACTTC.

The chain has TRBV5-5 and TRBJ1-1; 7 nucleotides line up with TRBD1. In germline, CDR1 is SGHKS, CDR2 YYEKEE (reference sequence). V gave up 1 base and J gave up 1 base; unmatched junction bases: 7. The CDR3 is made up of 16 amino acids. CDR3 protein: CASSLILTGTNTEAFF. The CDR3 bases are TGTGCCAGCAGCTTGATATTGACAGGGACGAACACTGAAGCTTTCTTT. The full variable domain, rest sourced from reference TRBV5-5 and TRBJ1-1, is DAGVTQSPTHLIKTRGQQVTLRCSPISGHKSVSWYQQVLGQGPQFIFQYYEKEERGRGNFPDRFSARQFPNYSSELNVNALLLGDSALYLCASSLILTGTNTEAFFGQGTRLTVV.